The 21 T cell receptor beta chains below were found in one sample sequenced in a study of shared clonotypes between healthy human individuals. Clones were read by immunoSEQ multiplex PCR, and TCRdb kept only the in-frame ones, dropping some. The table includes 550,000 to 850,000 clones, under 80% detected once. Sequencing was carried out using memory CD4+ T cells sorted from blood. The subset here: CD45RA-negative fraction. The receptor source for this set is a woman in her 30s in good health.

The count of this clone is one. The V call is TRBV13, the J call TRBJ2-7; no clear D gene. This CDR3 spans 13 amino acids. Trimming took 4 bases from V and 0 from J, leaving 7 bases between them. Germline CDR1 reads PRHDT; CDR2 reads FYEKMQ (reference sequence). The CDR3 loop reads CASSYKSSYEQYF. The CDR3, as DNA: TGTGCCAGCAGCTACAAGAGCTCCTACGAGCAGTACTTC.

The rearrangement uses TRBV7-9 and TRBJ1-1; D is unresolved. With 3 bases removed from V and 1 base from J, the gap between germline ends came to 12 bases. Germline values: CDR1 SEHNR, CDR2 FQNEAQ (reference sequence). The CDR3 totals 15 residues. The CDR3 DNA follows: TGTGCCAGCAGCTTGGGTAAACAGACGAACACTGAAGCTTTCTTT. Residues: CASSLGKQTNTEAFF.

This chain links TRBV27 with TRBJ1-5, with 8 bases identical to TRBD1. CDR1 and CDR2 from the germline V gene are MNHEY and SMNVEV (reference sequence). After removal of 6 bases from V and 0 bases from J, the junction contained 4 bases not matched to a gene. CDR3 size: 15 residues. CDR3 nucleotide sequence: TGTGCCAGCAGGCCAGGGGGCCATAGCAATCAGCCCCAGCATTTT. Translation: CASRPGGHSNQPQHF.

This clone appeared once. V and J are TRBV5-4 and TRBJ1-2; D is possibly TRBD1 (5 bases). V was clipped by 5 bases and J by 6 bases, with 14 bases between them. Germline V gives CDR1 SGHNT, CDR2 YYREEE (reference sequence). The CDR3 totals 13 residues. The CDR3 DNA is TGTGCCAGCAGATCCGGGGGGAGAAATGGCTACACCTTC. Protein sequence: CASRSGGRNGYTF. The full variable domain, rest sourced from reference TRBV5-4 and TRBJ1-2, is ETGVTQSPTHLIKTRGQQVTLRCSSQSGHNTVSWYQQALGQGPQFIFQYYREEENGRGNFPPRFSGLQFPNYSSELNVNALELDDSALYLCASRSGGRNGYTFGSGTRLTVV.

This rearrangement joins TRBV27 to TRBJ2-7; D possibly corresponds to TRBD2 (6 bases). The germline V gene has CDR1 MNHEY and CDR2 SMNVEV (reference sequence). The CDR3 length is 14 residues. The germline V and J ends were trimmed by 4 bases and 3 bases, with 13 bases remaining between them. The CDR3, as DNA: TGTGCCAGCAGTTCTAACGGGAGTGACTACGAGCAGTACTTC. Encoded protein: CASSSNGSDYEQYF.

The V gene is TRBV11-2, the J gene TRBJ2-7, with a tentative D call TRBD1 (6 bases). CDR3 length: 15 amino acids. Germline V gene data show CDR1 as SGHAT and CDR2 as FQNNGV. V lost 1 base and J 6 bases, leaving 16 bases between the germline ends. CDR3 in amino acids: CASSLGGQYPAEQYF. The CDR3, as DNA: TGTGCCAGCAGCTTAGGAGGACAGTACCCTGCCGAGCAGTACTTC.

V is TRBV6-5 and J is TRBJ2-5; 8 bases match TRBD1. The length of the CDR3 is 15 residues. J was trimmed by 1 base and V by 7 bases; bases with no gene match: 8. Germline CDR1 and CDR2: MNHEY and SVGAGI. CDR3 in DNA: TGTGCCAGCACAAAGACAGGGGTTCTCCAAGAGACCCAGTACTTC. Translation: CASTKTGVLQETQYF.

A few counts support this clone. The chain recombines TRBV11-2 with TRBJ1-2; D unclear. CDR1 is SGHAT, CDR2 FQNNGV, per germline. The CDR3 is 14 residues long. The V and J ends lost 5 bases and 7 bases respectively, with 17 bases between them. This CDR3 is CASSPIGAGIGYTF. CDR3 coding DNA: TGTGCCAGCAGCCCTATAGGAGCTGGCATTGGCTACACCTTC.

This chain's CDR3 is CASRGAGAGTGELFF. CDR3 nucleotide sequence: TGTGCCAGCAGGGGAGCGGGAGCTGGAACCGGGGAGCTGTTTTTT. The V call is TRBV6-5, the J call TRBJ2-2; 8 positions match TRBD2. Germline V CDR1 and CDR2: MNHEY, SVGAGI. V trimming: 6 bases; J trimming: 5 bases; junction bases outside the gene matches: 8. CDR3 length: 15 amino acids.

V usage is TRBV27 and J usage is TRBJ2-1, with D perhaps given as TRBD1 or TRBD2 (5 bases each). CDR1 is MNHEY, CDR2 SMNVEV, per germline (reference sequence). The V end lost 5 bases, the J end lost 5 bases, and 16 bases lay between the germline ends. The CDR3 totals 15 residues. CDR3 in amino acids: CASSPGTLWNNEQFF. In DNA form, the CDR3 reads TGTGCCAGCAGTCCCGGGACCTTATGGAACAATGAGCAGTTCTTC.

The chain carries TRBV7-8 and TRBJ2-1; 14 bases match TRBD2. The V gene end was trimmed by 5 bases and the J gene end by 15 bases; junction bases not matched to a gene: 6. Germline V CDR1 and CDR2: SGHVS, FQNEAQ. The CDR3 extends over 13 amino acids. The CDR3 spells CASSLPGLAGGFF. The CDR3, as DNA: TGTGCCAGCAGCCTCCCAGGACTAGCGGGAGGGTTCTTC.

In DNA, the CDR3 is TGTGCCAGCAGCTTCCGGGACAGCCTTAACTATGGCTACACCTTC. Translated: CASSFRDSLNYGYTF. V and J are TRBV5-4 and TRBJ1-2, with 7 nucleotides matching TRBD1. CDR1 and CDR2 from the germline V gene are SGHNT and YYREEE (reference sequence). V shed 2 bases and J 1 base; nucleotides not matched to a gene: 5. This CDR3 is built from 15 residues.

The chain couples TRBV25-1 to TRBJ1-4, with 10 bases matching TRBD1. This CDR3 is 15 amino acids long. Germline V gives CDR1 MGHDK, CDR2 SYGVNS. The J segment lost 7 bases and the V segment lost 3 bases, leaving 5 bases of the junction unmatched. DNA of the CDR3: TGTGCCAGCAGTGAGAGACAGGGGGCCAGTGAAAAACTGTTTTTT. This gives the protein CASSERQGASEKLFF.

CDR3 loop: CASSLTTAFKAQAFF. CDR3 sequence (DNA): TGTGCCAGCAGCTTGACGACGGCCTTCAAGGCCCAAGCTTTCTTT. The chain links TRBV7-8 to TRBJ1-1; no definite D call. The CDR3 covers 15 residues. Germline assignment: CDR1 SGHVS and CDR2 FQNEAQ. V was trimmed by 3 bases and J by 9 bases, leaving 20 bases between them.

This clone was seen a handful of times. The rearrangement links TRBV30 to TRBJ2-5, with no clear D. The V end was cut by 4 bases, the J end by 5 bases, with 14 bases between. Looked up from germline, CDR1 is GTSNPN and CDR2 is SVGIG (reference sequence). The CDR3 sequence is 13 residues long. The CDR3 loop reads CAWTKGPGETQYF. CDR3 in DNA: TGTGCCTGGACAAAGGGTCCCGGTGAGACCCAGTACTTC.

The CDR3 reads CASTPYGTVSLNTEAFF. The CDR3 DNA reads as TGTGCCAGTACCCCCTACGGGACAGTCTCCCTGAACACTGAAGCTTTCTTT. This chain links TRBV19 with TRBJ1-1; 7 bases are a match to TRBD1. The CDR3 totals 17 residues. V was pared by 7 bases and J by 0 bases, with 14 bases of the junction left unmatched. Germline V lookup: CDR1 LNHDA, CDR2 SQIVND (reference sequence).

CDR3 residues: CASSAYARGNNQPQHF. Here the CDR3 DNA reads TGTGCCAGCAGTGCATACGCCAGGGGGAACAATCAGCCCCAGCATTTT. This chain uses TRBV6-1 with TRBJ1-5; TRBD1 matches at 7 bases. CDR1 and CDR2 (germline): MNHNS, SASEGT. This CDR3 region has 16 residues. J was trimmed by 3 bases and V by 4 bases; bases with no gene match: 9.

This chain links TRBV7-9 with TRBJ1-1; possibly TRBD1 for D (6 bases). CDR3 length: 15 amino acids. Germline CDR1 SEHNR, CDR2 FQNEAQ (reference sequence). Trimming took 4 bases from V and 11 from J, leaving 23 bases between them. CDR3 nucleotide sequence: TGTGCCAGCAGCTCTGGACAGCCCTTATTCCGTGGGGCTTTCTTT. Its protein product is CASSSGQPLFRGAFF.

Many counts were recorded for this clone. The V gene is TRBV4-2, the J gene TRBJ2-4; D is perhaps TRBD2 (6 bases). Germline V CDR1 and CDR2: LGHNA, YNFKEQ. The V end lost 0 bases, the J end lost 6 bases, and 15 bases lay between the germline ends. This CDR3 region has 16 residues. The CDR3 protein is CASSQELGGSVNIQYF. DNA for the CDR3: TGTGCCAGCAGCCAAGAATTGGGGGGATCAGTAAACATTCAGTACTTC.

The rearrangement links TRBV5-1 to TRBJ1-1, with TRBD1 matching over 7 bases. Germline CDR1 and CDR2: SGHRS and YFSETQ. The CDR3 is 14 residues long. The junction had 12 bases not matched to a gene; V was cut back by 6 bases and J by 7 bases. The CDR3: CASKPGQSYYEAFF. The CDR3 bases are TGCGCCAGCAAACCGGGACAGTCCTACTATGAAGCTTTCTTT.

This clone was seen a few times. The CDR3, as DNA: TGTGCCAGCAGTCTCCAATTGGGGGGCAGCGAGACCCAGTACTTC. Its protein product is CASSLQLGGSETQYF. The chain recombines TRBV27 with TRBJ2-5; tentatively, D is TRBD1 or TRBD2 (6 bases each). The length of the CDR3 is 15 residues. Germline V lookup: CDR1 MNHEY, CDR2 SMNVEV (reference sequence). Trimming removed 5 bases from V and 5 bases from J, with 18 bases in between.